This T cell receptor beta chain was obtained from a study of patients and donors after allogeneic stem cell transplantation (dated by TCRdb to between 2020 and 2021). This clonotype is regarded as large (0.1 to 1%). The antigen this receptor binds is unknown. Base quality data are lacking; no much larger clone is found one base away. Receptor libraries were prepared by RT-PCR. The reads were generated on a NextSeq 550. TCRdb reprocessed the public reads (quality trimming at Q25 with fastp, clone calling with MiXCR) and kept in-frame beta chains. All rows with the same CDR3 protein become a single entry with the most common DNA and genes. For this sample the table gives 15,000 to 20,000 distinct CDR3 sequences, of which 4.5% to 6% were detected only once. The ten largest clones represent roughly 40% of the sample. The germline V gene sets CDR1 to SGHRS and CDR2 to YFSETQ. Relative to germline, V is 0 bases shorter and J is 4 bases shorter, with 13 bases between their ends. Taken from cysteine to phenylalanine, the CDR3 has 15 residues. Just the 45-base CDR3 DNA is kept, in frame starting at base 1.

The clonotype originates from a human donor who was either an allogeneic HSCT recipient or a stem cell or donor lymphocyte infusion donor (not recorded which). It is not recorded whose cells these are; they may come from a transplant donor. The V and J segments used are TRBV5-1 and TRBJ2-5, with no D gene named confidently. Material for sequencing was blood, either unsorted or a sorted T cell fraction (not recorded which). The DNA sequence is as follows: TGCGCCAGCAGCTTGGCCTTTATATTAGGAGAGACCCAGTACTTC. Its protein product is CASSLAFILGETQYF. This CDR3, with the reference TRBV5-1 and TRBJ2-5 proteins standing in past its ends, gives the full variable domain KAGVTQTPRYLIKTRGQQVTLSCSPISGHRSVSWYQQTPGQGLQFLFEYFSETQRNKGNFPGRFSGRQFSNSRSEMNVSTLELGDSALYLCASSLAFILGETQYFGPGTRLLVL.